The source of this T cell receptor (beta chain) is a study of response to subunit inactivated influenza vaccine. This clonotype was counted ten times or more. The CDR3 has 15 amino acids. Trimming removed 0 bases from V and 2 bases from J, with 14 bases in between. Germline assignment: CDR1 DFQATT and CDR2 SNEGSKA (reference sequence). Each CDR3 protein is one row after TCRdb ran MiXCR on the RT-PCR reads. The table shows about 520,000 distinct CDR3 sequences, with about 25% occurring only once. Sample: CD4+ T cells sorted from PBMCs, taken about 5 days after vaccination. This receptor was taken from a man aged 45-65 years who received an inactivated influenza vaccine. V and J are TRBV20-1 and TRBJ2-7, with D possibly TRBD2 on 5 matching bases. CDR3 amino acids: CSARDSRRVTYEQYF. The CDR3 nucleotides read TGCAGTGCTAGAGATTCCCGGCGGGTAACCTACGAGCAGTACTTC.